Listed below are T cell receptor beta chains from one sample, sequenced in a study of cytomegalovirus exposure and HLA in healthy donors. Repertoires were generated with immunoSEQ multiplex PCR, while TCRdb's copy carries only in-frame clones and drops some. The profile shows roughly 150,000 clones, 64% of them singletons. The sequencing sample was made of PBMCs. These receptor sequences come from a woman in her thirties in good health and CMV-seropositive. Both conserved end residues are part of each CDR3. D genes are given only for firm matches. Clone size is given for some rows only: seen once, a few or many times, or a class if the clone is expanded.

v_call	j_call	clone_size	d_call	cdr3_nt	cdr3_aa
TRBV2	TRBJ2-2	-	TRBD1	TGTGCCAGCAGGGTGGGACAGGGAATTTCCGGGGAGCTGTTTTTT	CASRVGQGISGELFF
TRBV2	TRBJ2-1	-	TRBD2	TGTGCCAGCACCCAGACTAGCGGTGTAAATGAGCAGTTCTTC	CASTQTSGVNEQFF
TRBV5-1	TRBJ1-1	-	-	TGCGCCAGCAGCTTGTCAGATCGCTGGAACACTGAAGCTTTCTTT	CASSLSDRWNTEAFF
TRBV4-2	TRBJ2-7	few	-	TGTGCCAGCAGCCCGGAGGACTATCCGTACGAGCAGTACTTC	CASSPEDYPYEQYF
TRBV6-6	TRBJ2-3	-	TRBD2	TGTGCCAGCAGTTACAGACTAGCCACAGATACGCAGTATTTT	CASSYRLATDTQYF
TRBV7-9	TRBJ1-6	-	-	TGTGCCAGCAGCTTAGGAGTAGGGGGGGTGAGTTCACCCCTCCACTTT	CASSLGVGGVSSPLHF
TRBV16	TRBJ1-6	-	-	TGTGCCAGCAGCCAATCTCGAGGGGGTAATTCACCCCTCCACTTT	CASSQSRGGNSPLHF
TRBV6-6	TRBJ1-2	-	TRBD1	TGTGCCAGCAGAACAGGGGTTGGCTACACCTTC	CASRTGVGYTF
TRBV5-1	TRBJ2-7	-	-	TGCGCCAGCAGCTTGGGGGCAGGGTCTATTAACTACGAGCAGTACTTC	CASSLGAGSINYEQYF
TRBV6-5	TRBJ1-5	-	-	TGTGCCAGCAGTTACAGTGGAACAGGAGGCAATCAGCCCCAGCATTTT	CASSYSGTGGNQPQHF
TRBV5-1	TRBJ2-1	-	TRBD2	TGCGCCAGCAGCTTGGCTACTAGCGGGGGGACCTTCAATGAGCAGTTCTTC	CASSLATSGGTFNEQFF
TRBV10-3	TRBJ1-2	-	-	TGTGCCATCATGGGAGCGGGTGCCGATGGCTACACCTTC	CAIMGAGADGYTF
TRBV5-6	TRBJ1-4	-	-	TGTGCCAGCAGCTTGTTCTGGGGGCGAGAAAAACTGTTTTTT	CASSLFWGREKLFF
TRBV11-3	TRBJ1-1	-	TRBD1	TGTGCCAGCAGCTTAGCCCAGGGGGCTCGCGCTGAAGCTTTCTTT	CASSLAQGARAEAFF
TRBV28	TRBJ2-5	-	-	TGTGCCAGCAGTTTATACTCCGGGAAAGAGACCCAGTACTTC	CASSLYSGKETQYF
TRBV5-1	TRBJ2-2	-	-	TGCGCCAGTACCACAGCTCCGAACACCGGGGAGCTGTTTTTT	CASTTAPNTGELFF
TRBV30	TRBJ1-1	-	-	TGTGCCTCCCAGGACACACTCACTGAAGCTTTCTTT	CASQDTLTEAFF
TRBV7-9	TRBJ1-2	-	-	TGTGCCAGCAGCTTCAGGGATTTGAGAGGCTACACCTTC	CASSFRDLRGYTF
TRBV4-2	TRBJ1-4	-	-	TGTGCCAGCAGCCAAGATGTAGCAGGGGCTAATGAAAAACTGTTTTTT	CASSQDVAGANEKLFF
TRBV15	TRBJ1-5	-	-	TGTGCCACCAGCAGGCCTAATTATAGCAATCAGCCCCAGCATTTT	CATSRPNYSNQPQHF